This T cell receptor (beta chain) derives from a study of identical twins. Study-wide findings and caveats: For monozygotic twins, models underestimated out-of-frame TCR alpha sharing. Within beta out-of-frame sequences, the excess sharing observed between twins was weaker. Rather than following the same donors, the conclusions depended on cross-sectional statistical analysis.

The CDR3 contains 14 residues. The germline V and J ends were trimmed by 6 bases and 0 bases, with 15 bases remaining between them. The germline gives CDR1 DFQATT, CDR2 SNEGSKA (reference sequence). Template switching created a universal primer site, and the cDNA included unique molecular identifiers. MiXCR was run by TCRdb on the 5' RACE reads, yielding one entry per CDR3 protein. The data contain nearly 650,000 distinct CDR3 sequences, just over 7% of them singletons. This clonotype was observed a few times. The antigen is unknown. The sample was also linked to a second study, of yellow fever vaccine responses in identical twins.

The receptor was derived from a woman aged 18-29 years in good health. The specimen sequenced was PBMCs. The chain couples TRBV20-1 to TRBJ2-7; D is perhaps TRBD1 or TRBD2 (5 bases each). The CDR3 region has the DNA TGCAGTGCAACGGGACCACTAACCTCCTACGAGCAGTACGTC. Translating gives CSATGPLTSYEQYV.